The 7 T cell receptor beta chains below all came from one sample that was sequenced in a study of Tregs in tolerant kidney transplant recipients. This table comes from immunoSEQ multiplex PCR, and its TCRdb copy is limited to in-frame clones, with some not included. The table has roughly 14,000 clones, around nine tenths seen once. The specimen was CD8+ T cells from blood. These receptor sequences come from a human donor in good health.

This chain uses TRBV7-9 with TRBJ1-2; no reliable D call. Trimming took off 5 bases at V and 4 bases at J, with 11 bases between the two ends. From germline, CDR1 is SEHNR and CDR2 FQNEAQ (reference sequence). The CDR3 length is 13 residues. For the CDR3, the DNA is TGTGCCAGCAGCCCCGGACGGATCTATGGCTACACCTTC. Translation: CASSPGRIYGYTF.

This chain joins TRBV27 and TRBJ2-7, with unresolved D. This CDR3 comprises 10 residues. The ends were cut back, 5 bases at V and 6 bases at J, with 5 bases in the middle. The germline CDR1 and CDR2 sequences are MNHEY and SMNVEV (reference sequence). The CDR3 is CASSEGEQYF. DNA of the CDR3: TGTGCCAGCAGTGAAGGCGAGCAGTACTTC.

The chain couples TRBV2 to TRBJ2-1; the match to TRBD2 covers 13 bases. CDR1 and CDR2 (germline): SNHLY, FYNNEI. The ends lost 3 bases at V and 1 base at J; junction bases unmatched: 0. This CDR3 contains 16 residues. In DNA, the CDR3 is TGTGCCAGCAGTGAGACTAGCGGGAGGTCCTACAATGAGCAGTTCTTC. Amino acid sequence: CASSETSGRSYNEQFF.

CDR3 region: CASRPDRGITDTQYF. DNA of the CDR3: TGTGCCAGCAGGCCAGACAGGGGGATCACAGATACGCAGTATTTT. V usage is TRBV7-9 and J usage is TRBJ2-3, with 9 bases identical to TRBD1. V lost 6 bases to trimming and J lost 2 bases; unmatched junction nucleotides: 6. This CDR3 region has 15 residues. Germline CDR1 and CDR2: SEHNR and FQNEAQ (reference sequence).

This chain uses TRBV19 with TRBJ1-5; D is uncertain. V was cut by 10 bases and J by 2 bases, with 12 bases left in between. CDR1 LNHDA and CDR2 SQIVND come from the germline V gene (reference sequence). The CDR3 is made up of 13 amino acids. The CDR3 bases are TGTGCCACCGCAAACATGGGCAATCAGCCCCAGCATTTT. Translated: CATANMGNQPQHF.

J is TRBJ1-1 and V is TRBV7-9, with no clear D. Germline V lookup: CDR1 SEHNR, CDR2 FQNEAQ (reference sequence). The length of the CDR3 is 12 residues. V shed 1 base and J shed 7 bases, with 7 bases lying between them. The CDR3 loop reads CASSLVPVEAFF. The CDR3 DNA follows: TGTGCCAGCAGCTTAGTCCCGGTTGAAGCTTTCTTT.

This clone was counted a single time. The chain recombines TRBV13 with TRBJ2-5; D possibly corresponds to TRBD2 (6 bases). The length of the CDR3 is 16 residues. The germline gives CDR1 PRHDT, CDR2 FYEKMQ (reference sequence). Deletions cut 1 base from V and 3 bases from J, with 15 bases between. CDR3 loop: CASSLVGRGTEETQYF. The CDR3 coding sequence is TGTGCCAGCAGCTTAGTAGGACGGGGGACCGAAGAGACCCAGTACTTC.